The T cell receptor beta chain under discussion was sequenced for a study of blood T cell repertoires in COVID-19. Whole-study context: The origin of the acute and convalescent COVID-19 samples was the United States, Italy and Spain. T cells, B-cell-depleted T cells, or PBMCs provided the cDNA or gDNA that served as material.

V was cut by 7 bases and J by 10 bases, with 14 bases left in between. CDR1 SNHLY and CDR2 FYNNEI come from the germline V gene. The CDR3 is 13 residues long. Original processing methods: Reference gene primer amplification in the assay estimated nucleated cell counts. Assay used: immunoSEQ multiplex PCR; TCRdb lists only in-frame clones, some missing. That table supplies the V and J calls and clone size; D and trimming were determined from the DNA. The top ten clones hold 18% of a sample with 85,000 to 100,000 clones, more than 65% of them seen once. Sample: peripheral blood. The chain employs TRBV2 and TRBJ1-6, with D hard to call. This TCR derives from a woman aged 80 or over with active or convalescent COVID-19. CDR3 sequence (DNA): TGTGCCAGCATAGGTTACTCGAGGTCACCCCTCCACTTT. Translated, it gives CASIGYSRSPLHF.